The 14 T cell receptor beta chains in this list originate from one sample, sequenced in a study of cytomegalovirus exposure and HLA in healthy donors (dated by TCRdb to about 2017). Receptors were amplified or captured by the immunoSEQ multiplex PCR assay. Imported from immuneACCESS, the table was reduced by TCRdb to in-frame sequences with V and J called. These copies leave out some clones; in studies compared against another copy, an unresolved V gene accounts for under half, and the cause of the remainder is not known. Here the sample has about 160,000 clones; 86% occur a single time. The top ten constitute 2% to 2.5% of the sample. The sample consisted of PBMCs. The receptor set was obtained from a young woman in good health and CMV-seronegative.

The CDR3 loop reads CASIPTGAGNQPQHF. DNA for the CDR3: TGTGCCAGTATACCTACAGGGGCTGGCAATCAGCCCCAGCATTTT. The chain combines TRBV19 with TRBJ1-5; 7 bases fit TRBD1. J gave up 2 bases and V 7 bases, and 8 bases lay outside the gene matches. Germline assignment: CDR1 LNHDA and CDR2 SQIVND (reference sequence). CDR3 length: 15 amino acids.

The chain carries TRBV9 and TRBJ1-2, with D possibly TRBD1 on 5 matching bases. The CDR3 length is 16 residues. Germline CDR1 is SGDLS and CDR2 is YYNGEE. The V and J ends lost 3 bases and 8 bases respectively, with 23 bases between them. DNA of the CDR3: TGTGCCAGCAGCGCACAAGCAGGGCAGGGTATAGGGGGCTACACCTTC. It yields the protein CASSAQAGQGIGGYTF. The complete variable domain, with remaining parts taken from reference TRBV9 and TRBJ1-2, reads DSGVTQTPKHLITATGQRVTLRCSPRSGDLSVYWYQQSLDQGLQFLIQYYNGEERAKGNILERFSAQQFPDLHSELNLSSLELGDSALYFCASSAQAGQGIGGYTFGSGTRLTVV.

This chain uses TRBV19 with TRBJ2-1; 8 positions match TRBD1. Germline values: CDR1 LNHDA, CDR2 SQIVND (reference sequence). V gave up 7 bases and J gave up 0 bases; unmatched junction bases: 5. This CDR3 is 15 amino acids long. The CDR3: CASMGTGDSYNEQFF. The DNA of the CDR3 is TGTGCCAGTATGGGGACAGGAGACTCCTACAATGAGCAGTTCTTC.

The sample holds one count of this clone. The chain joins TRBV4-1 to TRBJ1-1, with D unresolved. CDR1 and CDR2 (germline): MGHRA, YSYEKL. V gave up 4 bases and J gave up 3 bases, with 18 bases separating them. This CDR3 comprises 16 residues. The CDR3 region has the DNA TGCGCCAGCAGCCGCACAACCGGACTTCAATACACTGAAGCTTTCTTT. It specifies CASSRTTGLQYTEAFF.

J is TRBJ2-7 and V is TRBV13; TRBD2 matches 8 bases. After removal of 5 bases from V and 4 bases from J, the junction contained 4 bases not matched to a gene. CDR1 and CDR2 from the germline V gene are PRHDT and FYEKMQ (reference sequence). The CDR3 has 13 amino acids. CDR3 DNA: TGTGCCAGCAGCCCTTCGGGAGGGTACGAGCAGTACTTC. This translates into CASSPSGGYEQYF. Full variable domain (missing parts from reference TRBV13 and TRBJ2-7): AAGVIQSPRHLIKEKRETATLKCYPIPRHDTVYWYQQGPGQDPQFLISFYEKMQSDKGSIPDRFSAQQFSDYHSELNMSSLELGDSALYFCASSPSGGYEQYFGPGTRLTVT.

The rearrangement uses TRBV7-2 and TRBJ2-7, with TRBD2 matching over 8 bases. The CDR3 is made up of 15 amino acids. Germline values: CDR1 SGHTA, CDR2 FQGNSA. J lost 4 bases, V lost 4 bases, and 9 bases had no gene match. The CDR3 sequence is CASSSIAGGFYEQYF. The CDR3 nucleotides are TGTGCCAGCAGCTCAATCGCGGGAGGTTTTTACGAGCAGTACTTC.

This clone was counted once. This chain joins TRBV15 and TRBJ1-5, with D perhaps TRBD1 (5 bases). Trimming pared 0 bases from V and 1 base from J, leaving 16 bases between. This CDR3 spans 18 amino acids. The germline V gene encodes CDR1 LNHNV and CDR2 YYDKDF (reference sequence). CDR3 in DNA: TGTGCCACCAGCAGAGATCGGGGCGGGGTGGCGAGCAATCAGCCCCAGCATTTT. This translates into CATSRDRGGVASNQPQHF. Full variable domain (missing parts from reference TRBV15 and TRBJ1-5): DAMVIQNPRYQVTQFGKPVTLSCSQTLNHNVMYWYQQKSSQAPKLLFHYYDKDFNNEADTPDNFQSRRPNTSFCFLDIRSPGLGDTAMYLCATSRDRGGVASNQPQHFGDGTRLSIL.

The CDR3 loop is CAWSILLAGGINEQFF. CDR3 DNA sequence: TGTGCCTGGAGTATATTACTAGCGGGGGGGATTAATGAGCAGTTCTTC. The chain employs TRBV30 and TRBJ2-1, with 13 bases matching TRBD2. V shed 2 bases and J 7 bases; nucleotides not matched to a gene: 8. This CDR3 has 16 residues. Germline values: CDR1 GTSNPN, CDR2 SVGIG (reference sequence).

The J gene is TRBJ1-2, the V gene TRBV29-1, with TRBD1 matching 9 bases. Germline lookup yields CDR1 SQVTM and CDR2 ANQGSEA. The CDR3 runs 13 residues. The V and J ends lost 6 bases and 5 bases, in that order; junction bases with no gene match: 7. The CDR3 loop is CSVIPGQGYGYTF. DNA of the CDR3: TGCAGCGTAATACCGGGACAGGGATATGGCTACACCTTC.

This chain links TRBV29-1 with TRBJ1-3; possible D gene TRBD1, 6 bases. From germline, CDR1 is SQVTM and CDR2 ANQGSEA. The CDR3 length is 13 residues. V was pared by 4 bases and J by 4 bases, with 11 bases between. The CDR3 nucleotides are TGCAGCGTTGCGGACAGCGTCGGAAACACCATATATTTT. Its protein product is CSVADSVGNTIYF. Drawing the rest from reference TRBV29-1 and TRBJ1-3, the complete variable domain is SAVISQKPSRDICQRGTSLTIQCQVDSQVTMMFWYRQQPGQSLTLIATANQGSEATYESGFVIDKFPISRPNLTFSTLTVSNMSPEDSSIYLCSVADSVGNTIYFGEGSWLTVV.

The V call is TRBV13, the J call TRBJ1-5; D remains unclear. V lost 0 bases to trimming and J lost 6 bases, with 18 bases between them. The CDR3 sequence is 17 residues long. Germline V CDR1 and CDR2: PRHDT, FYEKMQ (reference sequence). Here the CDR3 DNA reads TGTGCCAGCAGCTTAGGCCTTAGATTACCCCTTGCTCAGCCCCAGCATTTT. This codes for CASSLGLRLPLAQPQHF.

The chain combines TRBV7-8 with TRBJ1-4; tentatively, D is TRBD1 (5 bases). The V end lost 3 bases, the J end lost 8 bases, and 7 bases lay between the germline ends. Germline assignment: CDR1 SGHVS and CDR2 FQNEAQ. The CDR3 extends over 12 amino acids. The CDR3 reads CASSFGGEKLFF. In nucleotides, the CDR3 is TGTGCCAGCAGCTTTGGGGGGGAAAAACTGTTTTTT. The variable domain in full, completed from reference TRBV7-8 and TRBJ1-4, reads GAGVSQSPRYKVAKRGQDVALRCDPISGHVSLFWYQQALGQGPEFLTYFQNEAQLDKSGLPSDRFFAERPEGSVSTLKIQRTQQEDSAVYLCASSFGGEKLFFGSGTQLSVL.

The V and J genes are TRBV9 and TRBJ2-1; 13 bases match TRBD2. The ends lost 3 bases at V and 3 bases at J; junction bases unmatched: 3. CDR3 length: 16 amino acids. The V gene's germline CDR1 is SGDLS and CDR2 YYNGEE. The CDR3 DNA is TGTGCCAGCAGCGCCGGGACTAGCGGGATCTACAATGAGCAGTTCTTC. Translating gives CASSAGTSGIYNEQFF.

The chain uses TRBV15 and TRBJ1-1; D is undetermined. V was pared by 7 bases and J by 1 base, with 19 bases between. CDR3 length: 16 residues. From germline, CDR1 is LNHNV and CDR2 YYDKDF (reference sequence). The CDR3 DNA reads as TGTGCCACCAAACCCCGCCGGGCCGGGAAGAACACTGAAGCTTTCTTT. Its protein is CATKPRRAGKNTEAFF.